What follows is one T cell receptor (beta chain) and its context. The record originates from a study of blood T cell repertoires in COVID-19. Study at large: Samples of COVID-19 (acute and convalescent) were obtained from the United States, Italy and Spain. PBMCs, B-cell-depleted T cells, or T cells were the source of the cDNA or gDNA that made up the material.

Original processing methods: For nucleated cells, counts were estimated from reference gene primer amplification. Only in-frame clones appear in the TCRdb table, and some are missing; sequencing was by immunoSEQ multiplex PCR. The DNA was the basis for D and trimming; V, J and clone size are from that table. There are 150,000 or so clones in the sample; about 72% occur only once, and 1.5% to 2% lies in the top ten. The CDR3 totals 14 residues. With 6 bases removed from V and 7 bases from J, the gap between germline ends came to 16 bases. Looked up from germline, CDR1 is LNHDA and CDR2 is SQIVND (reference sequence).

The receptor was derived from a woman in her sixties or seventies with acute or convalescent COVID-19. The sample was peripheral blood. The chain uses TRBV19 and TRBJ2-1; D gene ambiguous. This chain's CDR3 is CASSVSRQLNEQFF. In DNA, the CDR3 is TGTGCCAGTAGCGTCAGTCGTCAGTTAAATGAGCAGTTCTTC.